These T cell receptor beta chains were read from a single sample in a study of blood T cell repertoires in COVID-19. Only in-frame clones appear in the TCRdb table, and some are missing; sequencing was by immunoSEQ multiplex PCR. The sample has about 150,000 clones; approximately 80% are singletons. Source material: peripheral blood. These receptors were collected from a human donor in a cohort sampled during active COVID-19. The CDR3 runs from the conserved cysteine through the conserved F or W. Each record gives: V gene, J gene, clone size, CDR3 length, D gene, CDR3 DNA, CDR3 protein. A D gene is named only where the DNA matches it firmly. Clone sizes are given selectively: once, few, many, or a class where the clone is expanded.

>TRBV2|TRBJ2-3|.|15|.
TGTGCCAGCAGCGGGGCCGGGGGTGGCACAGATACGCAGTATTTT
CASSGAGGGTDTQYF
>TRBV6-2/TRBV6-3|TRBJ2-1|.|13|.
TGTGCCAGCAGTTCCGAGTTTTCTCGTGAGCAGTTCTTC
CASSSEFSREQFF
>TRBV5-1|TRBJ1-2|few|13|.
TGCGCCAGCAGCCCGACAGCTAACTATGGCTACACCTTC
CASSPTANYGYTF
>TRBV5-4|TRBJ1-2|.|14|.
TGTGCCAGCAGCCGGTACGGGGGAGGCTATGGCTACACCTTC
CASSRYGGGYGYTF
>TRBV7-2|TRBJ2-1|once|15|TRBD1
TGTGCCAGCAGCAGTACGAGACAGGGGTACAATGAGCAGTTCTTC
CASSSTRQGYNEQFF
>TRBV2|TRBJ1-5|few|13|TRBD1
TGTGCCAGCAGCGGGGGACAGATTCGAGCCCAGCATTTT
CASSGGQIRAQHF
>TRBV7-2|TRBJ2-2|.|15|TRBD1
TGTGCCAGCAGGACGGACAGGGCGGGGACCGGGGAGCTGTTTTTT
CASRTDRAGTGELFF
>TRBV11-3|TRBJ2-3|.|15|TRBD2
TGTGCCAGCAGCTTAGAACTAGCGGGGCGGAATACGCAGTATTTT
CASSLELAGRNTQYF
>TRBV5-1|TRBJ1-1|few|12|.
TGCGCCAGCAGCCGTAGCAGGGGCCGGGCTTTCTTT
CASSRSRGRAFF
>TRBV5-4|TRBJ2-1|.|16|TRBD2
TGTGCCAGCAGCACAGAACTAGCGGGGATTTACAATGAGCAGTTCTTC
CASSTELAGIYNEQFF
>TRBV9|TRBJ2-3|.|13|.
TGTGCCAGCGCGGAGGGCGCCACAGATACGCAGTATTTT
CASAEGATDTQYF
>TRBV5-3|TRBJ2-1|.|17|.
TGTGCCAGAAGCTTGATCCAACGGGGAGAAGCGTACAATGAGCAGTTCTTC
CARSLIQRGEAYNEQFF
>TRBV3-1/TRBV3-2|TRBJ2-5|.|17|TRBD2
TGTGCCAGCAGGCCAGGACTAGCGGGGGGTTTTGGAGAGACCCAGTACTTC
CASRPGLAGGFGETQYF
>TRBV7-3|TRBJ2-3|.|14|TRBD1
TGTGCCAGCAGCCGTGACAGGGGTGGGGATACGCAGTATTTT
CASSRDRGGDTQYF
>TRBV29-1|TRBJ1-5|.|13|.
TGCAGCGTTCGTACTGGTAGCAATCAGCCCCAGCATTTT
CSVRTGSNQPQHF
>TRBV14|TRBJ1-6|.|15|TRBD1
TGTGCCAGCAGCCCTAACCGACAGGGGAATTCACCCCTCCACTTT
CASSPNRQGNSPLHF
>TRBV7-8|TRBJ2-1|.|18|TRBD1
TGTGCCAGCAGCAAAGTCTCCGGGACAGGGGGGACAATAGATGAGCAGTTCTTC
CASSKVSGTGGTIDEQFF
>TRBV9|TRBJ1-5|.|13|.
TGTGCCAGCAGCGATGGGCAGTACGGGCCCCAGCATTTT
CASSDGQYGPQHF
>TRBV5-6|TRBJ1-1|.|16|.
TGTGCCAGCACCCCCCGGGTTGGAGTCACATTCACTGAAGCTTTCTTT
CASTPRVGVTFTEAFF
>TRBV24-1|TRBJ2-1|few|17|TRBD1
TGTGCCACCAGTGATGCTACCCCGGGACAGGGCTACAATGAGCAGTTCTTC
CATSDATPGQGYNEQFF
>TRBV14|TRBJ1-4|.|13|.
TGTGCCAGCAGCCAACACCCGGCAGGAAAACTGTTTTTT
CASSQHPAGKLFF
>TRBV15|TRBJ2-2|.|17|.
TGTGCCACCAGCCCCTCTCCGGGAGAAGTGGCCGGCGGGGAGCTGTTTTTT
CATSPSPGEVAGGELFF
>TRBV6-5|TRBJ1-1|.|15|.
TGTGCCAGCAGACGTACGAGGGGAGGTGACACTGAAGCTTTCTTT
CASRRTRGGDTEAFF
>TRBV19|TRBJ1-1|.|12|.
TGTGCCAGTAGTACCGGCCGGGAAGAAGCTTTCTTT
CASSTGREEAFF
>TRBV10-3|TRBJ1-1|few|13|.
TGTGCCATCAGTGCTCACAATGAGGGTGAAGCTTTCTTT
CAISAHNEGEAFF
>TRBV7-2|TRBJ2-2|.|15|TRBD1
TGTGCCAGCAGCTTGAGGGGGCGAGGGACCGGGGAGCTGTTTTTT
CASSLRGRGTGELFF
>TRBV6-6|TRBJ1-4|.|16|.
TGTGCCAGCAGTTCCGCTCACATATCCTCTAATGAAAAACTGTTTTTT
CASSSAHISSNEKLFF
>TRBV4-3|TRBJ2-2|.|20|TRBD2
TGCGCCAGCAGCCAAGACCCTAGCGGGGGGGCAGGGCCGAACACCGGGGAGCTGTTTTTT
CASSQDPSGGAGPNTGELFF
>TRBV29-1|TRBJ2-1|.|14|TRBD2
TGCAGCGTTTCTACGGGAGGGCTCTACAATGAGCAGTTCTTC
CSVSTGGLYNEQFF
>TRBV7-3|TRBJ2-3|.|15|TRBD2
TGTGCCAGCAGTAAATGGGGGCTAGCGGGAGATACGCAGTATTTT
CASSKWGLAGDTQYF
>TRBV6-5|TRBJ1-1|.|13|TRBD1
TGTGCCAGTAAGAGACAGGGCATCACTGAAGCTTTCTTT
CASKRQGITEAFF
>TRBV5-1|TRBJ2-1|.|19|TRBD2
TGCGCCAGCAGCCCAACCTCTAGCGGGGGGCCCCGAGACTACAATGAGCAGTTCTTC
CASSPTSSGGPRDYNEQFF
>TRBV3-1/TRBV3-2|TRBJ1-3|.|11|.
TGTGCCAGCAGCCCCGGGGACACCATATATTTT
CASSPGDTIYF
>TRBV10-1|TRBJ2-1|.|22|.
TGCGCCAGCAGTGAGTCGAGAGAAGTATACTATTGCGGGGCTGCTGGATACAATGAGCAGTTCTTC
CASSESREVYYCGAAGYNEQFF
>TRBV5-6|TRBJ2-2|.|15|TRBD2
TGTGCCAGCAGTCGGGGGGAGTGGAACACCGGGGAGCTGTTTTTT
CASSRGEWNTGELFF
>TRBV4-2|TRBJ1-2|.|15|.
TGTGCCAGCAGCCCATCGGCAACAGCTAACTATGGCTACACCTTC
CASSPSATANYGYTF
>TRBV5-1|TRBJ2-2|.|16|TRBD2
TGCGCCAGCAGCTTGGCGGGGGGGCGGAACACCGGGGAGCTGTTTTTT
CASSLAGGRNTGELFF
>TRBV5-1|TRBJ2-3|.|15|TRBD2
TGCGCCAGCAGCTTAACAGCGGGAGTTGGGGGTACGCAGTATTTT
CASSLTAGVGGTQYF
>TRBV29-1|TRBJ2-7|.|13|TRBD1
TGCAGCGTTTCCCCGACAGGGACCTACGAGCAGTACTTC
CSVSPTGTYEQYF
>TRBV11-3|TRBJ1-1|.|14|.
TGTGCCAGCACACTAGTAGAGAAGAACACTGAAGCTTTCTTT
CASTLVEKNTEAFF